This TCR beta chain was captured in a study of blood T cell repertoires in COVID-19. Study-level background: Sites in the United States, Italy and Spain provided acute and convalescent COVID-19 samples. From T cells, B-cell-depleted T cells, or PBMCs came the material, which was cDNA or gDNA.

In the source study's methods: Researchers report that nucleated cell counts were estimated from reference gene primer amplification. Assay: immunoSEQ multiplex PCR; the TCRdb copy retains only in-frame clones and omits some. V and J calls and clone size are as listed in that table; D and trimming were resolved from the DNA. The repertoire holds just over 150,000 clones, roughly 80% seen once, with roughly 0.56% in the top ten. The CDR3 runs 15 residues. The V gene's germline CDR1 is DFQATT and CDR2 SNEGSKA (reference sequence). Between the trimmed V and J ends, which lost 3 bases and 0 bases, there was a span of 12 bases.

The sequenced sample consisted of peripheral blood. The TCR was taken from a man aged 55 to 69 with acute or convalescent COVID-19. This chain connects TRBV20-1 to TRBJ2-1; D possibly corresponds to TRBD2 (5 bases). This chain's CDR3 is CSASSSRGSYNEQFF. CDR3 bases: TGCAGTGCTAGTTCTAGCCGGGGCTCCTACAATGAGCAGTTCTTC.